The following is a T cell receptor beta chain sequence with its context. Its antigen is unknown. Germline loops: CDR1 SNHLY, CDR2 FYNNEI. The CDR3 spans 15 residues. With V trimmed by 10 bases and J by 8 bases, 15 bases remained unmatched. Primers included in the PCR were 60 Vbeta and 13 Jbeta primers. The protocol was immunoSEQ multiplex PCR, while the TCRdb copy is restricted to in-frame clones and leaves out a portion. This sample carries roughly 65,000 clones, 80% of them seen once, and the ten largest clones take around 4.2%. This sample was included in a study of cytomegalovirus exposure and HLA in healthy donors. Study-level points and caveats: Later, TCR association rates were found to vary by HLA locus, highest for DRB1 and lowest for HLA-C.

Sequenced sample: PBMCs. This receptor was taken from a woman aged 25 to 39 in good health and CMV-seronegative. J is TRBJ2-1 and V is TRBV2; 9 bases map to TRBD1. The CDR3 loop reads CAIMTRDRVDYEQFF. The DNA of the CDR3 is TGTGCCATCATGACCCGGGACAGGGTGGATTATGAGCAGTTCTTC.